This is a list of T cell receptor beta chains from one sample in a study of vaccination and CD4 T cells after COVID-19. Their antigens are not known. A single record per CDR3 protein comes from TCRdb applying MiXCR to the PCR reads. In the table there are 12,000 or so distinct CDR3 sequences, roughly 50% of which are singletons. Sequences were derived from cultured CD4+ T cells from blood, sampled after SARS-CoV-2 vaccination. Receptors were obtained from a human donor with COVID-19. CDR3s include the opening cysteine and the closing phenylalanine or tryptophan. The order of the fields is D gene, clone size, J gene, V gene, CDR3 protein, CDR3 DNA. D genes are given only for firm matches. A clone size is listed for some rows: how often the clone was seen (once, few, many), or a class if it is expanded.

>.|.|TRBJ2-7|TRBV30
CAWSMWGAEQYF
TGTGCCTGGAGCATGTGGGGGGCCGAGCAGTACTTC
>.|.|TRBJ1-5|TRBV20-1
CSASRRGHEQPQHF
TGCAGTGCTAGCCGCAGGGGCCATGAACAGCCCCAGCATTTT
>.|.|TRBJ1-2|TRBV27
CASRRSNYGYTF
TGTGCCAGCCGACGATCTAACTATGGCTACACCTTC
>.|.|TRBJ2-4|TRBV7-9
CASSLLGTGGTKNIQYF
TGTGCCAGCAGCTTACTAGGAACGGGTGGGACCAAAAACATTCAGTACTTC
>TRBD1|.|TRBJ1-1|TRBV6-4
CASSASTGGTEAFF
TGTGCCAGCAGTGCCTCGACAGGGGGCACTGAAGCTTTCTTT
>.|.|TRBJ2-3|TRBV20-1
CSARWGDDTQYF
TGCAGTGCTAGGTGGGGGGATGATACGCAGTATTTT
>.|.|TRBJ1-1|TRBV9
CASRTGGVNTEAFF
TGTGCCAGCAGAACTGGGGGGGTGAACACTGAAGCTTTCTTT
>.|.|TRBJ1-5|TRBV7-2
CASSLSTQGLNQPQHF
TGTGCCAGCAGCCTGTCGACACAGGGCCTAAATCAGCCCCAGCATTTT
>.|.|TRBJ2-1|TRBV20-1
CSVLVRGPGSYNEQFF
TGCAGTGTTCTTGTACGAGGACCGGGATCCTACAATGAGCAGTTCTTC
>TRBD2|.|TRBJ2-7|TRBV20-1
CSAESGDLYEQYF
TGCAGTGCTGAAAGCGGGGATCTCTACGAGCAGTACTTC
>.|.|TRBJ1-1|TRBV30
CAWSVAATEAFF
TGTGCCTGGAGTGTGGCAGCAACTGAAGCTTTCTTT
>.|.|TRBJ1-2|TRBV5-4
CASSRVGTGNYGYTF
TGTGCCAGCAGCCGAGTCGGGACCGGGAACTATGGCTACACCTTC
>.|few|TRBJ2-5|TRBV6-5
CASSYSTMTAPPGETQYF
TGTGCCAGCAGTTACTCTACTATGACAGCACCTCCGGGGGAGACCCAGTACTTC
>.|few|TRBJ1-1|TRBV7-2
CASTLRGTSNTEAFF
TGTGCCAGCACCCTTCGGGGGACGAGTAACACTGAAGCTTTCTTT
>TRBD1|few|TRBJ2-1|TRBV20-1
CSARDSRQGYNEQFF
TGCAGTGCTAGAGATTCGCGACAGGGGTACAATGAGCAGTTCTTC
>.|few|TRBJ1-5|TRBV2
CASSPDGSNQPQHF
TGTGCCAGCAGTCCGGACGGAAGCAATCAGCCCCAGCATTTT
>.|.|TRBJ1-1|TRBV7-2
CASSRTARGLGTEAFF
TGTGCCAGCAGCAGGACGGCTCGGGGGTTAGGCACTGAAGCTTTCTTT
>.|.|TRBJ1-6|TRBV19
CASSGPRGTPLHF
TGTGCCAGTAGTGGGCCGCGGGGGACACCCCTCCACTTT
>.|.|TRBJ1-2|TRBV7-8
CASSVRDGANYGYTF
TGTGCCAGCAGTGTTCGGGACGGAGCTAACTATGGCTACACCTTC
>.|few|TRBJ1-2|TRBV6-5
CASSYNTGDNYGYTF
TGTGCCAGCAGTTACAATACCGGGGATAACTATGGCTACACCTTC
>TRBD2|.|TRBJ2-5|TRBV6-1
CASTRRAGGRGTQYF
TGTGCCAGCACCAGGCGGGCGGGGGGCCGCGGGACCCAGTACTTC
>.|few|TRBJ1-6|TRBV7-9
CASSFGDSPLHF
TGTGCCAGCAGCTTTGGTGATTCGCCCCTCCACTTT
>TRBD1|.|TRBJ1-2|TRBV20-1
CSAATGNYGYTF
TGCAGTGCTGCGACAGGGAACTATGGCTACACCTTC